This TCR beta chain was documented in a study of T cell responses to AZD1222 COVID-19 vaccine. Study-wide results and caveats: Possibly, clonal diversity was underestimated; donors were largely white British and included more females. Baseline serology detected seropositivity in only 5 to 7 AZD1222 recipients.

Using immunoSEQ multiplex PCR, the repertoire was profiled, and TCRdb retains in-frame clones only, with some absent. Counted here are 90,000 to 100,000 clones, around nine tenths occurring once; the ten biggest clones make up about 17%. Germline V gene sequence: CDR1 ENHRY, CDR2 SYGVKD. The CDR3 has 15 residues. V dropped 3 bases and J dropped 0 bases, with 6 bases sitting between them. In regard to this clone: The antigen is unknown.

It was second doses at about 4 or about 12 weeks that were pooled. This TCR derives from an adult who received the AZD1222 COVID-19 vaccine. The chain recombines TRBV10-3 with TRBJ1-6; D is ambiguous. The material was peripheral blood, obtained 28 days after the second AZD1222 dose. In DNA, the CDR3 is TGTGCCATCAGTGAACTACACTCCTATAATTCACCCCTCCACTTT. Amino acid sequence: CAISELHSYNSPLHF.